This TCR beta chain was sequenced for a study of shared clonotypes between healthy human individuals. Study-level results: Investigators collected only blood, and repertoires in tissues likely differ.

Clones were read by immunoSEQ multiplex PCR, and TCRdb kept only the in-frame ones, dropping some. The sample shows about 490,000 clones, roughly 80% of them seen only once. The CDR3 has 15 residues. Per the germline V gene, CDR1 is MNHEY and CDR2 is SVGAGI. V was clipped by 7 bases and J by 2 bases, with 17 bases between them. Only one count was recorded for this clone. No antigen is known for it. The rearrangement links TRBV6-5 to TRBJ1-2; possibly TRBD1 for D (5 bases). Sequencing input: PBMCs. This clonotype was obtained from a woman between 35 and 50 years old in good health. Some clones in this sample may be carry-over from other donors' samples. CDR3 DNA: TGTGCCAGCATTTCTCGTAGTGGGGGGAACTATGGCTACACCTTC. This gives the protein CASISRSGGNYGYTF.